What follows are 27 T cell receptor beta chains derived from one specimen sequenced in a study of regulatory T cells in long-lasting Graves disease. Combining iRepertoire HTBI primers with Arm-PCR of CDR3 regions, the authors built TCR beta libraries. TCRdb analysed the multiplex PCR reads with MiXCR anew, one entry per CDR3 protein. Of about 340,000 distinct CDR3 sequences listed, around a fifth were seen once; the top ten hold roughly 27%. Time point noted: persistent/refractory GD, antithyroid drugs over 5 years with positive TRAb. The TCR library used RNA extracted from PBMCs. The sequencing used peripheral blood mononuclear cells (PBMCs), collected when the disease was refractory, from a patient treated with antithyroid drugs. The receptors originated from a female donor with Graves disease.

The chain uses TRBV7-2 and TRBJ1-5; D gene uncertain. V was clipped by 5 bases and J by 6 bases, with 11 bases between them. This CDR3 has 13 residues. Germline loops: CDR1 SGHTA, CDR2 FQGNSA. As DNA, the CDR3 is TGTGCCAGCAGCCCCCAACGGAGTCAGCCCCAGCATTTT. It specifies CASSPQRSQPQHF.

The count of this clonotype is one. A much bigger clone sits one base away, suggesting this may be a read error. The chain combines TRBV10-3 with TRBJ1-2; no definite D call. The CDR3 is 11 amino acids. Germline values: CDR1 ENHRY, CDR2 SYGVKD. Trimming pared 3 bases from V and 10 bases from J, leaving 9 bases between. CDR3 sequence: CAISDQATYTF. CDR3 DNA: TGTGCCATCAGTGACCAAGCAACCTACACCTTC.

The sample holds one count of this clonotype. This is likely a read error, given that the CDR3 carries no conserved phenylalanine or tryptophan at its end. The V gene is TRBV20-1, the J gene TRBJ1-2; a possible D gene is TRBD1 (5 bases). V was pared by 1 base and J by 4 bases, with 10 bases between. The CDR3 length is 13 residues. Germline loops: CDR1 DFQATT, CDR2 SNEGSKA (reference sequence). The CDR3 nucleotides are TGCAGTGCTAGAGCGGGGCAGCGCTATGGCTACACCCTC. Translating it yields CSARAGQRYGYTL.

CDR3 nucleotides: TGTGCCAGCAGCTTAGGCGGGGTGAGCAATCAGCCCCAGCATTTT. Translating it yields CASSLGGVSNQPQHF. This chain uses TRBV13 with TRBJ1-5; D is unresolved. This CDR3 is 15 amino acids long. V dropped 0 bases and J dropped 1 base, with 7 bases sitting between them. Germline V CDR1 and CDR2: PRHDT, FYEKMQ (reference sequence).

This sequence joins TRBV24-1 and TRBJ2-1; maybe TRBD2 (6 bases). Germline assignment: CDR1 KGHDR and CDR2 SFDVKD. V was pared by 3 bases and J by 1 base, with 9 bases between. This CDR3 has 15 amino acids. The CDR3 region has the DNA TGTGCCACCAGTGATCGTGGGGGGTCCTACAATGAGCAGTTCTTC. Translating it yields CATSDRGGSYNEQFF.

This clonotype was counted at least ten times. The chain combines TRBV10-3 with TRBJ2-7; TRBD2 agrees at 9 bases. Germline assignment: CDR1 ENHRY and CDR2 SYGVKD. V gave up 0 bases and J gave up 6 bases; unmatched junction bases: 9. The CDR3 extends over 16 amino acids. CDR3 residues: CAISESGGTSPREQYF. DNA of the CDR3: TGTGCCATCAGTGAGTCGGGGGGGACTAGCCCGCGCGAGCAGTACTTC.

This clonotype was detected only a few times. The V call is TRBV5-1, the J call TRBJ2-7, with 15 bases that match TRBD2. The CDR3 is 18 residues long. Germline loops: CDR1 SGHRS, CDR2 YFSETQ. With 3 bases clipped from V and 2 bases from J, the junction kept 9 bases outside the gene matches. The CDR3 nucleotides read TGCGCCAGCAGCTCCCCCTCCGGGACTAGCGGGAGGACCTACGAGCAGTACTTC. This encodes CASSSPSGTSGRTYEQYF.

This clonotype was observed at least ten times. The V gene is TRBV3-1, the J gene TRBJ1-2, with TRBD1 identical over 8 bases. The V segment lost 0 bases and the J segment 3 bases; nucleotides outside the gene matches: 3. CDR3 size: 15 residues. Germline values: CDR1 LGHDT, CDR2 YNNKEL (reference sequence). CDR3 residues: CASSQDPGGYYGYTF. The CDR3 DNA follows: TGTGCCAGCAGCCAAGATCCAGGGGGCTACTATGGCTACACCTTC.

This clonotype was seen a handful of times. The chain combines TRBV7-3 with TRBJ1-1; D is uncertain. The CDR3 has 13 amino acids. Germline CDR1 reads SGHTA; CDR2 reads FQGTGA. Between the trimmed V and J ends, which lost 3 bases and 1 base, there was a span of 6 bases. CDR3 in amino acids: CASSLHGNTEAFF. CDR3 bases: TGTGCCAGCAGCTTGCACGGGAACACTGAAGCTTTCTTT.

This clonotype was observed at least ten times. The CDR3 loop is CASSFWTSGVETQYF. The CDR3 coding sequence is TGTGCCAGCAGCTTCTGGACTAGCGGGGTAGAGACCCAGTACTTC. This sequence joins TRBV7-2 and TRBJ2-5, with 12 bases lining up with TRBD2. Trimming at V came to 3 bases and at J to 4 bases, leaving 3 bases not matched to a gene. CDR1 is SGHTA and CDR2 is FQGNSA in the germline V gene. The CDR3 covers 15 residues.

As for this clonotype: A much larger clonotype is one base distant, so this may be a read error. V and J are TRBV12-3 or TRBV12-4 and TRBJ1-5, with D uncertain. Trimming took off 5 bases at V and 3 bases at J, with 8 bases between the two ends. The CDR3 loop spans 13 amino acids. CDR3 sequence reads: CASSVSANQPQHF. CDR3 in DNA: TGTGCCAGCAGTGTTTCAGCCAATCAGCCCCAGCATTTT.

This clonotype was recorded at least ten times. The chain links TRBV28 to TRBJ2-5; the match to TRBD2 covers 13 bases. This CDR3 is 16 amino acids long. The germline CDR1 and CDR2 sequences are MDHEN and SYDVKM. Trimming took 2 bases from V and 4 from J; bases not matched to a gene: 4. This chain's CDR3 is CASSLPTSGRGETQYF. In nucleotides, the CDR3 is TGTGCCAGCAGTTTACCCACTAGCGGGAGGGGAGAGACCCAGTACTTC.

There are many counts of this clonotype. The chain links TRBV6-1 to TRBJ2-5; D call uncertain. The V and J ends lost 6 bases and 7 bases respectively, with 18 bases between them. Germline CDR1 MNHNS, CDR2 SASEGT. This CDR3 has 14 residues. CDR3 in amino acids: CASSPNPHAGTQYF. CDR3 bases: TGTGCCAGCAGCCCGAACCCCCACGCCGGGACCCAGTACTTC.

This clonotype turned up a few times. V usage is TRBV2 and J usage is TRBJ1-5; D is undetermined. The germline CDR1 and CDR2 sequences are SNHLY and FYNNEI. Trimming took 5 bases from V and 7 from J, leaving 15 bases between them. This CDR3 region has 14 residues. CDR3 in DNA: TGTGCCAGCAGTTCTACGGGATACCGACAGCCCCAGCATTTT. It yields the protein CASSSTGYRQPQHF.

This clonotype occurred a few times. The chain has TRBV11-2 and TRBJ1-1; D possibly corresponds to TRBD1 (6 bases). V lost 5 bases, J lost 8 bases, and 15 bases lay in between. The CDR3 spans 13 residues. Germline CDR1 is SGHAT and CDR2 is FQNNGV. In DNA, the CDR3 is TGTGCCAGCAGCAGCACAGGGTTGGGGGAAGCTTTCTTT. Protein product: CASSSTGLGEAFF.

The V gene is TRBV3-1, the J gene TRBJ1-1; no clear D gene. The CDR3 loop spans 13 amino acids. Deletions cut 5 bases from V and 2 bases from J, with 9 bases between. Germline CDR1 reads LGHDT; CDR2 reads YNNKEL (reference sequence). CDR3 bases: TGTGCCAGCAGCTATACAGAAAACACTGAAGCTTTCTTT. It specifies CASSYTENTEAFF.

As DNA, the CDR3 is TGTGCCAGCAGTTTATCCGCCGGGGAGCTGTTTTTT. Encoded protein: CASSLSAGELFF. This chain connects TRBV27 to TRBJ2-2; D not resolved. This CDR3 has 12 residues. Germline lookup yields CDR1 MNHEY and CDR2 SMNVEV (reference sequence). V lost 0 bases to trimming and J lost 6 bases, with 2 bases between them.

In its sample, this clonotype was seen many times. This chain joins TRBV11-2 and TRBJ2-4; TRBD1 aligns across 9 bases. Unmatched junction bases numbered 6, after V lost 1 base and J lost 8 bases. This CDR3 region has 15 residues. Germline CDR1 reads SGHAT; CDR2 reads FQNNGV. CDR3 in amino acids: CASSLGTGEGDIQYF. The CDR3 DNA reads TGTGCCAGCAGCTTAGGGACAGGGGAGGGAGACATTCAGTACTTC. The variable domain in full, with the rest retrieved from reference TRBV11-2 and TRBJ2-4, is EAGVAQSPRYKIIEKRQSVAFWCNPISGHATLYWYQQILGQGPKLLIQFQNNGVVDDSQLPKDRFSAERLKGVDSTLKIQPAKLEDSAVYLCASSLGTGEGDIQYFGAGTRLSVL.

This clonotype was detected a few times. The V and J genes are TRBV7-2 and TRBJ2-5, with 9 bases aligning to TRBD2. This CDR3 region has 18 residues. Losses at the gene ends were 6 bases for V and 5 bases for J; bases not matched to a gene: 19. CDR1 is SGHTA, CDR2 FQGNSA, per germline. As DNA, the CDR3 is TGTGCCAGCAGTTCCAACCCTTACCGTGGCGCGGGAGGGGAGACCCAGTACTTC. Protein product: CASSSNPYRGAGGETQYF.

The rearrangement links TRBV10-1 to TRBJ2-7; 16 positions match TRBD2. Germline V gene data show CDR1 as WNHNN and CDR2 as SYGVQD (reference sequence). V shed 9 bases and J 4 bases; nucleotides not matched to a gene: 3. There are 14 residues in the CDR3. CDR3 coding DNA: TGCGCCAGGGGGACTAGCGGGGGGGCTTACGAGCAGTACTTC. It encodes CARGTSGGAYEQYF.

Comment on this clonotype: No conserved phenylalanine or tryptophan is present at the end of the CDR3, so a read error is the likely explanation. The chain has TRBV6-1 and TRBJ2-3; 9 bases agree with TRBD1. The germline gives CDR1 MNHNS, CDR2 SASEGT. The CDR3 spans 16 residues. Unmatched junction bases numbered 9, after V lost 5 bases and J lost 3 bases. The CDR3 DNA reads as TGTGCCAGCAGTCGTTCCGGGACAGGGTGGACAGATACGCAGTATCTT. This codes for CASSRSGTGWTDTQYL.

This clonotype showed up many times. The rearrangement joins TRBV20-1 to TRBJ1-1; D is unresolved. In germline, CDR1 is DFQATT, CDR2 SNEGSKA (reference sequence). This CDR3 region has 15 residues. Trimming removed 1 base at V and 5 bases at J, with 17 bases between. The CDR3 region has the DNA TGCAGTGCTAGAGTGGTTTTGGCTTTACGTACTGAAGCTTTCTTT. Protein sequence: CSARVVLALRTEAFF.

The sample holds a few counts of this clonotype. This sequence joins TRBV5-1 and TRBJ2-2; TRBD1 agrees at 8 bases. Germline lookup yields CDR1 SGHRS and CDR2 YFSETQ. The CDR3 has 18 residues. V lost 2 bases to trimming and J lost 3 bases; unmatched junction nucleotides: 12. CDR3 sequence (DNA): TGCGCCAGCAGCTTATTAATCCAGGGGGCAGGAGACACCGGGGAGCTGTTTTTT. Residues: CASSLLIQGAGDTGELFF.

This clonotype was seen a few times. The CDR3 loop reads CASSEPIRTGETQYF. The CDR3 DNA sequence: TGCGCCAGCAGTGAGCCAATTCGGACGGGAGAGACCCAGTACTTC. The chain couples TRBV10-2 to TRBJ2-5; D remains ambiguous. From germline, CDR1 is WSHSY and CDR2 SAAADI. The V end lost 2 bases, the J end lost 4 bases, and 14 bases lay between the germline ends. This CDR3 spans 15 amino acids.

This clonotype was observed a handful of times. The V and J genes are TRBV7-8 and TRBJ1-1, with D possibly matching TRBD1 (5 bases). CDR1 is SGHVS, CDR2 FQNEAQ, per germline. The CDR3 is 14 amino acids. Trimming removed 3 bases from V and 5 bases from J, with 13 bases in between. CDR3 loop: CASSLRGDPTEAFF. CDR3 in DNA: TGTGCCAGCAGCTTGAGAGGGGACCCTACTGAAGCTTTCTTT.

At least ten counts were recorded for this clonotype. The V call is TRBV12-3 or TRBV12-4, the J call TRBJ1-6; D unresolved. Between the trimmed V and J ends, which lost 3 bases and 9 bases, there was a span of 15 bases. There are 15 residues in the CDR3. The CDR3 coding sequence is TGTGCCAGCAGTTTCGGCAGGCGGCCGGCTTCACCCCTCCACTTT. Encoded protein: CASSFGRRPASPLHF.

This clonotype was recorded many times. The chain joins TRBV6-1 to TRBJ1-1, with 10 positions matching TRBD1. The V gene end was trimmed by 4 bases and the J gene end by 0 bases; junction bases not matched to a gene: 5. Germline V CDR1 and CDR2: MNHNS, SASEGT. The CDR3 is made up of 16 amino acids. CDR3: CASSVLTGGMNTEAFF. The CDR3 nucleotides read TGTGCCAGCAGTGTCTTGACAGGGGGCATGAACACTGAAGCTTTCTTT.